The subject of this entry is one TCR beta chain. These data come from a study of cytomegalovirus exposure and HLA in healthy donors. PCR involved 60 Vbeta and 13 Jbeta primers. TCRdb's copy holds only in-frame clones and misses some; the assay was immunoSEQ multiplex PCR. This repertoire shows 50,000 to 70,000 clones, around 73% found once; its top ten account for less than 3.5%. V was pared by 4 bases and J by 5 bases, with 7 bases of the junction left unmatched. This CDR3 is built from 14 residues. Germline CDR1 SEHNR, CDR2 FQNEAQ (reference sequence). The chain joins TRBV7-9 to TRBJ2-5, with TRBD2 matching over 7 bases. The sequencing sample was made of PBMCs. The sequence came from a girl between 10 and 17 years old in good health and CMV-seropositive. The CDR3 DNA follows: TGTGCCAGCAGCTCGGGGACTACCTCGGAGACCCAGTACTTC. This encodes CASSSGTTSETQYF.